This T cell receptor beta chain is from a study of T cell changes during pregnancy in multiple sclerosis. Germline-derived CDR1 and CDR2 are SGHNT and YYREEE (reference sequence). V shed 2 bases, J shed 4 bases, and the junction held 5 bases outside the gene matches. CDR3 size: 14 residues. Sequencing was performed with immunoSEQ multiplex PCR; in TCRdb, only in-frame clones are kept and a portion is missing. This sample has tens of thousands of clones, with over 90% found just once. The specimen comprised peripheral blood, sampled in the first trimester of pregnancy. This receptor was taken from a female donor with multiple sclerosis, enrolled in a pregnancy study. The V call is TRBV5-4, the J call TRBJ1-1, with 7 bases identical to TRBD1. The CDR3 protein is CASSFRNRGTEAFF. In nucleotides, the CDR3 is TGTGCCAGCAGCTTTCGGAACAGGGGCACTGAAGCTTTCTTT.